The 9 T cell receptor beta chains below come from one sample, sequenced in a study of T cell clones after liver transplantation. Clones were sequenced by immunoSEQ multiplex PCR, and TCRdb holds only the in-frame ones, with some missing. The data show fewer than 85,000 clones, roughly 80% seen once. This specimen consisted of CD4+ T cells from blood, obtained 12 months after liver transplant. These receptor sequences come from a human patient who received a liver transplant. Some T cells may be provided by the graft donor.

The gene calls are TRBV9 and TRBJ2-1, with 10 bases matching TRBD2. CDR1 is SGDLS, CDR2 YYNGEE, per germline. V dropped 4 bases and J dropped 2; count of bases not matched to a gene: 18. This CDR3 has 20 amino acids. The CDR3 is CASSFRIQREGHITYNEQFF. CDR3 in DNA: TGTGCCAGCAGCTTCCGAATCCAGCGGGAGGGCCATATCACCTACAATGAGCAGTTCTTC.

The chain joins TRBV11-3 to TRBJ2-1; 10 bases agree with TRBD2. The CDR3 totals 15 residues. After removal of 1 base from V and 6 bases from J, the junction contained 3 bases not matched to a gene. CDR1 is SGHNT, CDR2 YENEEA, per germline. CDR3 loop: CASSLVAGGGNEQFF. The DNA for the CDR3 is TGTGCCAGCAGCTTAGTAGCGGGAGGAGGCAATGAGCAGTTCTTC.

This chain links TRBV30 with TRBJ1-4; D remains unclear. V was clipped by 0 bases and J by 4 bases, with 6 bases between them. The germline V gene has CDR1 GTSNPN and CDR2 SVGIG (reference sequence). The length of the CDR3 is 13 residues. The CDR3 loop is CAWSVQLNEKLFF. The CDR3 DNA reads TGTGCCTGGAGTGTACAGCTTAATGAAAAACTGTTTTTT. Variable domain in full (rest from reference TRBV30 and TRBJ1-4): SQTIHQWPATLVQPVGSPLSLECTVEGTSNPNLYWYRQAAGRGLQLLFYSVGIGQISSEVPQNLSASRPQDRQFILSSKKLLLSDSGFYLCAWSVQLNEKLFFGSGTQLSVL.

The chain combines TRBV2 with TRBJ2-7; TRBD1 agrees at 9 bases. The germline V gene encodes CDR1 SNHLY and CDR2 FYNNEI. The J segment lost 4 bases and the V segment lost 8 bases, leaving 6 bases of the junction unmatched. The CDR3 sequence is 13 residues long. CDR3 coding DNA: TGTGCCAGCGGAGGACAGGGGCAATACGAGCAGTACTTC. Its translation: CASGGQGQYEQYF. The entire variable domain, with the rest obtained from reference TRBV2 and TRBJ2-7, is as follows: EPEVTQTPSHQVTQMGQEVILRCVPISNHLYFYWYRQILGQKVEFLVSFYNNEISEKSEIFDDQFSVERPDGSNFTLKIRSTKLEDSAMYFCASGGQGQYEQYFGPGTRLTVT.

This clone has only a few counts. V is TRBV27 and J is TRBJ2-2, with no clear D. From germline, CDR1 is MNHEY and CDR2 SMNVEV (reference sequence). Trimming left V 10 bases short and J 4 bases short, with 16 bases between. This CDR3 has 14 residues. The CDR3 protein is CATRQNFGTGELFF. The CDR3 nucleotides are TGTGCCACCCGGCAGAATTTCGGCACCGGGGAGCTGTTTTTT.

This clone was observed once. The junction departs from germline at one end; a sequencing error may be responsible. The chain is built from TRBV20-1 and TRBJ2-2; D uncertain. Germline-derived CDR1 and CDR2 are DFQATT and SNEGSKA (reference sequence). The length of the CDR3 is 11 residues. CDR3 nucleotide sequence: TGCAGTGCCCCGAATACCGGGGAGCTGTTTTTT. Translated: CSAPNTGELFF.

This clone was detected only once. This chain links TRBV6-6 with TRBJ2-7; 14 bases fit TRBD2. Germline V gene data show CDR1 as MNHNY and CDR2 as SVGAGI (reference sequence). Unmatched junction bases numbered 8, after V lost 6 bases and J lost 4 bases. This CDR3 has 16 residues. CDR3 nucleotides: TGTGCCAGCAGCGGCGAGGGGACTAGCGGGAGTTACGAGCAGTACTTC. Amino acids: CASSGEGTSGSYEQYF.

This clone came up a few times. This chain joins TRBV11-1 and TRBJ2-3, with 8 bases that match TRBD2. The V gene's germline CDR1 is SGHAT and CDR2 FQDESV (reference sequence). This CDR3 comprises 14 residues. After removal of 7 bases from V and 2 bases from J, the junction contained 5 bases not matched to a gene. This CDR3 reads CASTRGGFTDTQYF. In DNA form, the CDR3 reads TGTGCCAGCACCCGGGGGGGATTCACAGATACGCAGTATTTT.

Here the CDR3 DNA reads TGTGCCAGCATGGCGCCCGGGAACACTGAAGCTTTCTTT. Its translation: CASMAPGNTEAFF. V usage is TRBV7-3 and J usage is TRBJ1-1; D is ambiguous. Between the trimmed V and J ends, which lost 7 bases and 1 base, there was a span of 10 bases. Germline CDR1 and CDR2: SGHTA and FQGTGA. The CDR3 is made up of 13 amino acids.